This TCR beta chain is from a study of cytomegalovirus exposure and HLA in healthy donors. Overall study: Within the Caucasian-associated ancestry cluster were approximately 77% of the roughly 360 genotyped donors.

Notes on this clone: What it binds is unknown.

CDR3 length: 15 residues. CDR1 SGHNT and CDR2 YYREEE come from the germline V gene (reference sequence). After removal of 0 bases from V and 5 bases from J, the junction contained 5 bases not matched to a gene. General study points: In a later analysis, productive TCRs from donors in an Asian-associated ancestry cluster reportedly carried fewer N-insertions than the cohort mean.

Primers: 60 Vbeta forward and 13 Jbeta reverse. Assay: immunoSEQ multiplex PCR; the TCRdb copy retains only in-frame clones and omits some. The sample lists under 200,000 clones, less than 80% seen once, with 4.3% in the top ten. This TCR was sampled from a man aged 35 to 55 in good health and CMV-seronegative. Sequenced input: PBMCs. The V call is TRBV5-4, the J call TRBJ2-1; 7 positions agree with TRBD2. CDR3 loop: CASSLVGGQNNEQFF. CDR3 nucleotides: TGTGCCAGCAGCTTGGTGGGAGGGCAAAACAATGAGCAGTTCTTC. Together with reference TRBV5-4 and TRBJ2-1, the CDR3 gives the full variable domain: ETGVTQSPTHLIKTRGQQVTLRCSSQSGHNTVSWYQQALGQGPQFIFQYYREEENGRGNFPPRFSGLQFPNYSSELNVNALELDDSALYLCASSLVGGQNNEQFFGPGTRLTVL.